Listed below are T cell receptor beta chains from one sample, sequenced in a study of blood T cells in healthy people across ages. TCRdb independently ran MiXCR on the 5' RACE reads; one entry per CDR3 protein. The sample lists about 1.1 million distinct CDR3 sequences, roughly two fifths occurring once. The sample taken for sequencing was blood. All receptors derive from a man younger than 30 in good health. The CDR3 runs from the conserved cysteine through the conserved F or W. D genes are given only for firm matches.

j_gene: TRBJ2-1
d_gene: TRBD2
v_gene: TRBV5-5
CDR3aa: CASSRGGGGTPGEQFF

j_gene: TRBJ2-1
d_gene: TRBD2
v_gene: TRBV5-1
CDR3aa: CASSFWGGTNEQFF

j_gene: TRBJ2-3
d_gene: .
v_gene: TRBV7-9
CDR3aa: CASLHRQGTDTQYF

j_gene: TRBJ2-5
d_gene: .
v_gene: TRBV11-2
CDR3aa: CASSLGRYETQYF

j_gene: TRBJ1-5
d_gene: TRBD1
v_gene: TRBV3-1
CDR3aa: CASSPGTASWPQHF

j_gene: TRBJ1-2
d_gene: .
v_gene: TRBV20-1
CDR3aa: CSARDGGYNGYTF

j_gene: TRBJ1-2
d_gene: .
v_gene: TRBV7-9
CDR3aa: CASSLVMAGVNYGYTF

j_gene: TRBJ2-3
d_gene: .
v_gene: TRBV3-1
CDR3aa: CASSQPDYGNTQYF

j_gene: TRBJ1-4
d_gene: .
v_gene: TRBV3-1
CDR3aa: CASSHHRARDEKLFF

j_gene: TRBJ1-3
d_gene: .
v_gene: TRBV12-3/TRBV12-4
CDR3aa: CASSPGHLSGNTIYF

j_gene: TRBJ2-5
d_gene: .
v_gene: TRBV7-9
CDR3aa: CASSSRVLSYNEQYF

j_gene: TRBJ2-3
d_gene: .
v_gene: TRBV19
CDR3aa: CASTPVQGDTQYF

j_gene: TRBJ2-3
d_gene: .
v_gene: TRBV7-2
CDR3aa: CASSLYTDTQYF

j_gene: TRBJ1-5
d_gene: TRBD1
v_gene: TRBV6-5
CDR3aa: CASRGQGPYQPQHF

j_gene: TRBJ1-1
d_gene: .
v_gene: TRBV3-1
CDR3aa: CASSRTLAPNTEAFF

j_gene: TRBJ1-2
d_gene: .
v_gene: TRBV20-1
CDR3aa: CSGPWGRGTNGYTF

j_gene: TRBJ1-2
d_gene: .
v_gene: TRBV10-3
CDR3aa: CAISAVKETYGYTF

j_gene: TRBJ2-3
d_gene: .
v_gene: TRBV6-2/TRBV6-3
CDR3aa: CAGSYENQRDTQYF

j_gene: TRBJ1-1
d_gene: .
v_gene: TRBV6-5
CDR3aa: CASSYGRGTEAFF

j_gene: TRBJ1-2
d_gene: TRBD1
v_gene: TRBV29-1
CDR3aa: CSAGTAKNYGYTF

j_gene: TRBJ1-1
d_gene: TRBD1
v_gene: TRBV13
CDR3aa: CASSSGQAVAEAFF

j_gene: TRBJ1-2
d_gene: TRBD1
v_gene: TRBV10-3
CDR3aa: CAIMGQGAGYTF

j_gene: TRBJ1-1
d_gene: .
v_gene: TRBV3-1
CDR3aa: CASSQRPGVTEAFF

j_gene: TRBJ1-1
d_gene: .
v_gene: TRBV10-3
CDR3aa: CAITAGKNTEAFF

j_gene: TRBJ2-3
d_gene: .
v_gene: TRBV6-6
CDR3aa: CASSPDCGVTDTQYF

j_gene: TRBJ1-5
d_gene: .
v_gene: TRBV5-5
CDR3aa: CASSLAGQTQPQHF

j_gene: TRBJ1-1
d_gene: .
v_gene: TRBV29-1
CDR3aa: CSVVSPGSEAFF

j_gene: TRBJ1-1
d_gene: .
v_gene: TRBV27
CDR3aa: CASSPHGARNTEAFF

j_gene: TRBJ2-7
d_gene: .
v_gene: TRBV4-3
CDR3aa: CATSADVSYEQYF

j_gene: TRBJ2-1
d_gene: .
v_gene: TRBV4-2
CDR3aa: CASSQDPGGYNEQFF

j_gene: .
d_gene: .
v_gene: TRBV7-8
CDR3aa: CATMVGGATYNEQYF

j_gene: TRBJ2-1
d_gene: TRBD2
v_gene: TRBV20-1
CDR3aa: CSAEGLAVFYNEQFF

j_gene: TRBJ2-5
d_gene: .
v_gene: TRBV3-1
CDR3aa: CASSQDRATGEQYF

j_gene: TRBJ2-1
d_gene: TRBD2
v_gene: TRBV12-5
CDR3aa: CASGSSGGTNEQFF

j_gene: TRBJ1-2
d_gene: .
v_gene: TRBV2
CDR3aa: CASSELVRESNYGYTF

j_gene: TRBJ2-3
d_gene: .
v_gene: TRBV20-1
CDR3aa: CSASDTQYF

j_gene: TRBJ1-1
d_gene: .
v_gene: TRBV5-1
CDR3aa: CASSPEGQPNTEAFF

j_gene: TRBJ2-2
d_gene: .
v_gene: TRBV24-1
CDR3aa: CATSDTLPGELFF

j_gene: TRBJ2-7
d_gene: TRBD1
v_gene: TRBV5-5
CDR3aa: CASSLAGTVTYEQYF

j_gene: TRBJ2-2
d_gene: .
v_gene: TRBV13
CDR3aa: CASSFRGHQYTGELFF

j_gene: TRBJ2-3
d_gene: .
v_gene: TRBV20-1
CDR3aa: CSARTVRRARTDTQYF

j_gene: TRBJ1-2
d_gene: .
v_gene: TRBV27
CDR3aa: CASSRQAHNYGYTF

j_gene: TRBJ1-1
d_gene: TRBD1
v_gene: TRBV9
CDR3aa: CASSTRQGGGTEAFF

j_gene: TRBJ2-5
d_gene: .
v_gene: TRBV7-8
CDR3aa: CASSRPRTGQETQYF

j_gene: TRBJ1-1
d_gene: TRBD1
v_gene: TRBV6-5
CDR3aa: CASRNNRGRVSTEAFF

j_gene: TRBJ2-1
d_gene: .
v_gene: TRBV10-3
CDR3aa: CAISERQTSYNEQFF

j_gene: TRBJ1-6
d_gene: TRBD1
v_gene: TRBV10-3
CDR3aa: CATTGTGTSPLHF

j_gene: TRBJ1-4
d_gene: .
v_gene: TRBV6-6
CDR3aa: CASSFEGAGKEKLFF